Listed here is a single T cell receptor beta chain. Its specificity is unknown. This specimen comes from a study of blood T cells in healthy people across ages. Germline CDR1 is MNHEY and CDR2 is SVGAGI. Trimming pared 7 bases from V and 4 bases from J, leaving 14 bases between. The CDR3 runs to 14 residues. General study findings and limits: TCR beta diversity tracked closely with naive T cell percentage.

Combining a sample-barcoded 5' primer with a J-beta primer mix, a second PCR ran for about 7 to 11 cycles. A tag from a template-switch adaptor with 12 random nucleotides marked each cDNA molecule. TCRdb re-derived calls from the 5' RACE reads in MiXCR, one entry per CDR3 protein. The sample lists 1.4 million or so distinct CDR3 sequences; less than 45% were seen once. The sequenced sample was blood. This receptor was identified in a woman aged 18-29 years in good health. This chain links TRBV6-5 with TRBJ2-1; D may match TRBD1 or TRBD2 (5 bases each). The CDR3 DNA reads TGTGCCAGCACGAGCCGGGACCCGTACAATGAGCAGTTCTTC. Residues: CASTSRDPYNEQFF.